The rows below give T cell receptor beta chains drawn from one sample of a study of technical replicates of blood from a handful of donors. TCRdb's table, derived via immunoSEQ multiplex PCR, lists solely in-frame clones and lacks some. Among 75,000 to 95,000 clones listed, less than 95% were seen once. What was sequenced was T cells isolated from PBMCs. These receptors were obtained from a human donor in good health. CDR3s include the opening cysteine and the closing phenylalanine or tryptophan. A D gene is named only where the DNA matches it firmly. Some rows mark clone size as missing; the rest say once, few, many or name a class of expanded clone.

abundance,v_gene,d_gene,j_gene,CDR3aa,CDR3nt
NA,TRBV12-2,NA,TRBJ2-3,CASRSGATSKVGTSGREETDTQYF,TGTGCAAGTCGCTCGGGAGCGACTAGTAAAGTGGGGACTAGCGGGAGGGAGGAAACAGATACGCAGTATTTT
NA,TRBV2,TRBD2,TRBJ2-2,CASSGLAGGGELFF,TGTGCCAGCAGTGGACTAGCGGGTGGGGGGGAGCTGTTTTTT
NA,TRBV5-1,TRBD1,TRBJ2-6,CASSWGQGLSGANVLTF,TGCGCCAGCAGCTGGGGACAGGGCCTCTCTGGGGCCAACGTCCTGACTTTC
NA,TRBV15,TRBD2,TRBJ2-3,CATSGSTSGGATDTQYF,TGTGCCACCAGCGGTTCAACTAGCGGGGGGGCCACAGATACGCAGTATTTT
NA,TRBV4-1,TRBD1,TRBJ1-2,CASSQGTGGKTYGYTF,TGCGCCAGCAGCCAAGGGACAGGGGGAAAAACCTATGGCTACACCTTC
NA,TRBV13,NA,TRBJ1-1,CASSLSMNTEAFF,TGTGCCAGCTCGTTATCTATGAACACTGAAGCTTTCTTT
NA,TRBV30,TRBD1,TRBJ1-2,CAWAEGARELGYTF,TGTGCCTGGGCAGAGGGGGCGAGGGAACTCGGCTACACCTTC
NA,TRBV2,TRBD2,TRBJ2-2,CASSGTSGRGELFF,TGTGCCAGCAGTGGGACTAGCGGGAGGGGGGAGCTGTTTTTT
NA,TRBV5-1,TRBD1,TRBJ2-5,CASSPGTAFQETQYF,TGCGCCAGCAGCCCCGGGACAGCCTTCCAAGAGACCCAGTACTTC
once,TRBV14,NA,TRBJ1-2,CASSPARTAHGTF,TGTGCCAGCAGCCCAGCAAGGACAGCGCACGGCACCTTC
NA,TRBV10-1,NA,TRBJ2-1,CASSLEASYNEQFF,TGCGCCAGCAGTTTGGAGGCCTCCTACAATGAGCAGTTCTTC
NA,TRBV25-1,TRBD1,TRBJ1-2,CASSEYPGGEYGYTF,TGTGCCAGCAGTGAATATCCAGGGGGAGAATATGGCTACACCTTC
NA,TRBV18,TRBD1,TRBJ1-6,CASSGDREAPLHF,TGTGCCAGCTCAGGGGACAGGGAGGCACCCCTCCACTTT
NA,TRBV28,NA,TRBJ1-2,CASREGIGDYGYTF,TGTGCCAGCAGGGAAGGGATAGGGGACTATGGCTACACCTTC
NA,TRBV10-2,NA,TRBJ2-3,CASSVSTDTQYF,TGCGCCAGCAGTGTATCCACAGATACGCAGTATTTT
NA,TRBV28,TRBD1,TRBJ2-5,CASSFKAYRGEETQYF,TGTGCCAGCAGTTTCAAAGCGTACAGGGGGGAGGAGACCCAGTACTTC
NA,TRBV7-8,NA,TRBJ2-1,CASSLGQVNNEQFF,TGTGCCAGCAGCTTAGGTCAGGTAAACAATGAGCAGTTCTTC
NA,TRBV7-8,TRBD1,TRBJ2-7,CASSRDRGSEQYF,TGTGCCAGCAGTAGGGACAGGGGGAGCGAGCAGTACTTC
NA,TRBV19,TRBD2,TRBJ2-7,CASSQAGTSVDEQYF,TGTGCCAGTAGTCAAGCCGGGACTAGCGTCGACGAGCAGTACTTC
NA,TRBV5-1,NA,TRBJ1-4,CASSLGLGGDEKLFF,TGCGCCAGCAGCTTGGGGCTGGGGGGGGATGAAAAACTGTTTTTT
NA,TRBV6-1,TRBD1,TRBJ2-7,CASSAGTGGLLEQYF,TGTGCCAGCAGTGCCGGGACAGGGGGCCTCTTGGAGCAGTACTTC
NA,TRBV7-6,NA,TRBJ2-3,CASSPGSEGAQYF,TGTGCCAGCAGCCCCGGGTCCGAAGGGGCGCAGTATTTT
once,TRBV27,NA,TRBJ1-2,CASSPFGTNYGYTF,TGTGCCAGCAGTCCGTTTGGGACAAACTATGGCTACACCTTC